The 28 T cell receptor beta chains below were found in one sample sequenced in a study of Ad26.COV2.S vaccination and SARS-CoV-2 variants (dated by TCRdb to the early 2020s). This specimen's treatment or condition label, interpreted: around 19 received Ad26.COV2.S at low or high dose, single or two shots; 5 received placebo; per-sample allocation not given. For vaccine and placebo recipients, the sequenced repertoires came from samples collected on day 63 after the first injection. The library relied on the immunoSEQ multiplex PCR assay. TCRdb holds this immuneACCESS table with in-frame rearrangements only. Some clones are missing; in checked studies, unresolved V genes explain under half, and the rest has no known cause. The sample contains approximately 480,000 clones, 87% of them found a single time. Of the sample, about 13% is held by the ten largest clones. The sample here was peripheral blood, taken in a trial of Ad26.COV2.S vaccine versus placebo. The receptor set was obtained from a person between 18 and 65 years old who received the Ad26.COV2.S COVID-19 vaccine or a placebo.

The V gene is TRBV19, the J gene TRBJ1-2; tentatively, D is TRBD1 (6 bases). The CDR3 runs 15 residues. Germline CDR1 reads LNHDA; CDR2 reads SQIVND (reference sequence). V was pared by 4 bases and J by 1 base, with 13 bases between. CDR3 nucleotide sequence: TGTGCCAGTAGTACCAGGGGTGAGGGTAACTATGGCTACACCTTC. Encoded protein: CASSTRGEGNYGYTF.

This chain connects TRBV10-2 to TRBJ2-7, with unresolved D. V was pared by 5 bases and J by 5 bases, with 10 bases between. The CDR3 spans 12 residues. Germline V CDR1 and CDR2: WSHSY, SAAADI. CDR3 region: CASSPGPDEQYF. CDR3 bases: TGCGCCAGCAGTCCCGGACCGGACGAGCAGTACTTC.

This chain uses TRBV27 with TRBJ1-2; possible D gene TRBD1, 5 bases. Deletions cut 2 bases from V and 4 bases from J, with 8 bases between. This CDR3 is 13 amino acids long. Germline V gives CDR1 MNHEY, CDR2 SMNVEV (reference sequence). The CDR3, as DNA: TGTGCCAGCAGTTTAGAGGGGTCCTATGGCTACACCTTC. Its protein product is CASSLEGSYGYTF.

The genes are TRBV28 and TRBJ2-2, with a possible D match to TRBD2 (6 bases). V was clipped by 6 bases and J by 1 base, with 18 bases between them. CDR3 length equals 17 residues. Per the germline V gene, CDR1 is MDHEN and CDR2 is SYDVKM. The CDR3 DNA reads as TGTGCCAGCAGCCCCCCGTCCAGCGGGTTGAACACCGGGGAGCTGTTTTTT. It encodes CASSPPSSGLNTGELFF.

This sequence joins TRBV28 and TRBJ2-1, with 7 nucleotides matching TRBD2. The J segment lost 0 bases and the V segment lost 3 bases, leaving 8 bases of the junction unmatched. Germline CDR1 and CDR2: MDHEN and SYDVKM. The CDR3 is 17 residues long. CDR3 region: CASSFPGLRSSYNEQFF. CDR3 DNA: TGTGCCAGCAGTTTCCCGGGACTACGAAGCTCCTACAATGAGCAGTTCTTC. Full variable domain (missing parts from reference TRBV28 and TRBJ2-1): DVKVTQSSRYLVKRTGEKVFLECVQDMDHENMFWYRQDPGLGLRLIYFSYDVKMKEKGDIPEGYSVSREKKERFSLILESASTNQTSMYLCASSFPGLRSSYNEQFFGPGTRLTVL.

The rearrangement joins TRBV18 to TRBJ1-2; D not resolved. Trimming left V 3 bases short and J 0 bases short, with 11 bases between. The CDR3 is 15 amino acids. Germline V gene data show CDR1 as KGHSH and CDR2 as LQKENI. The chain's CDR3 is CASSPRESTNYGYTF. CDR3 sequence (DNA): TGTGCCAGCTCACCTCGCGAGTCGACTAACTATGGCTACACCTTC. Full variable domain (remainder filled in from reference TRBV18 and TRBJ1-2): NAGVMQNPRHLVRRRGQEARLRCSPMKGHSHVYWYRQLPEEGLKFMVYLQKENIIDESGMPKERFSAEFPKEGPSILRIQQVVRGDSAAYFCASSPRESTNYGYTFGSGTRLTVV.

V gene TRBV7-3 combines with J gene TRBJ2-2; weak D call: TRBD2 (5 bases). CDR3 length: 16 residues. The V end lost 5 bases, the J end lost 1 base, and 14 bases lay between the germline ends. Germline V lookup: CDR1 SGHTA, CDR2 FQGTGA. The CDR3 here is CASSEIGLVNTGELFF. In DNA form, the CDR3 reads TGTGCCAGCAGCGAAATCGGACTCGTGAACACCGGGGAGCTGTTTTTT.

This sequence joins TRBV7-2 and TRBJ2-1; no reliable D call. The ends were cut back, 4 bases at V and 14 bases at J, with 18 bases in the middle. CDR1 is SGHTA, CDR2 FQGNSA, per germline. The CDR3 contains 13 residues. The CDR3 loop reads CASSYLGGMDKFF. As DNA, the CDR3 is TGTGCCAGCAGCTACCTCGGCGGTATGGATAAGTTCTTC.

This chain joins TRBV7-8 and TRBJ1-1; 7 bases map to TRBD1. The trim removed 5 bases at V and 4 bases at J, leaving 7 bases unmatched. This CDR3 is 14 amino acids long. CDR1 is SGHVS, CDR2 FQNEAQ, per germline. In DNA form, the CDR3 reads TGTGCCAGCAGCGTAATACAGGGGAGCACTGAAGCTTTCTTT. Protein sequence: CASSVIQGSTEAFF.

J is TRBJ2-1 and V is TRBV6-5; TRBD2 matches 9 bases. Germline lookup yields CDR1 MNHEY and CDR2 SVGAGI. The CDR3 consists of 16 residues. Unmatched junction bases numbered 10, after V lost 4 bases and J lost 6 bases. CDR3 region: CASSSLAGVGFNEQFF. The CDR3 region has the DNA TGTGCCAGCAGTTCCTTAGCGGGAGTGGGATTCAATGAGCAGTTCTTC.

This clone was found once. DNA for the CDR3: TGTGCCAGCAACGACCAGGGGGCAGGCCAAGAGACCCAGTACTTC. It yields the protein CASNDQGAGQETQYF. The chain is built from TRBV5-4 and TRBJ2-5; 8 bases match TRBD1. Per the germline V gene, CDR1 is SGHNT and CDR2 is YYREEE (reference sequence). V lost 6 bases to trimming and J lost 1 base; unmatched junction nucleotides: 8. CDR3 size: 15 residues. Full variable domain (outside the CDR3, taken from reference TRBV5-4 and TRBJ2-5): ETGVTQSPTHLIKTRGQQVTLRCSSQSGHNTVSWYQQALGQGPQFIFQYYREEENGRGNFPPRFSGLQFPNYSSELNVNALELDDSALYLCASNDQGAGQETQYFGPGTRLLVL.

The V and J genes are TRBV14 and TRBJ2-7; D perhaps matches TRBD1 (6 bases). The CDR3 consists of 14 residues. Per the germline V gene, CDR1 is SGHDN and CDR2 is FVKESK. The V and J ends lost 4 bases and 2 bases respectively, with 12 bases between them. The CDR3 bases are TGTGCCAGCAGCCTCGGAACAGGGACCTACGAGCAGTACTTC. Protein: CASSLGTGTYEQYF.

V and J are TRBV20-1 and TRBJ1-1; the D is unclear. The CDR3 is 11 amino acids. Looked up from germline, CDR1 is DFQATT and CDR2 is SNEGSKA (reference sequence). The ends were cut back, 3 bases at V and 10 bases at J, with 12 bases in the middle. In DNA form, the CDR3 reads TGCAGTGCTAGTACGGCAGCTATAGCTTTCTTT. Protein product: CSASTAAIAFF.

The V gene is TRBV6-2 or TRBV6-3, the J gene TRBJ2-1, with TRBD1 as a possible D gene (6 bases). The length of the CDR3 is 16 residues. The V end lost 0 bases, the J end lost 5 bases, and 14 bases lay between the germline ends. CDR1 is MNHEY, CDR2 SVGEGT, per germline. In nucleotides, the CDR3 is TGTGCCAGCAGTTACTCGCCTAACGAGGGGGACAATGAGCAGTTCTTC. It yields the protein CASSYSPNEGDNEQFF.

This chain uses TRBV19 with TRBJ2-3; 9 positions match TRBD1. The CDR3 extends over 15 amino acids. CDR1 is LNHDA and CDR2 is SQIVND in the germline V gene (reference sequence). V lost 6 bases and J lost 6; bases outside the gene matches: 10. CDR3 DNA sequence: TGTGCCAGTAGGAAAGGACAGGGGCTCGCGGATACGCAGTATTTT. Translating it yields CASRKGQGLADTQYF.

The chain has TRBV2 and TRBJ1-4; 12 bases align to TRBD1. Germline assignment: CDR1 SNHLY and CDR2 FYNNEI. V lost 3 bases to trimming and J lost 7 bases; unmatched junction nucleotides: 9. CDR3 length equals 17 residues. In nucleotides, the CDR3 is TGTGCCAGCAGTGAGGGGACAGGGGGCAGGAGGAGTGAAAAACTGTTTTTT. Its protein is CASSEGTGGRRSEKLFF.

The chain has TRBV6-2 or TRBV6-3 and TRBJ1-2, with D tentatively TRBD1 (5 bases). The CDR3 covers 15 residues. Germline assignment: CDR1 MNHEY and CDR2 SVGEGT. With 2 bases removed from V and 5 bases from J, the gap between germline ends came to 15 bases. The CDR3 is CASSYDAGRGYGYTF. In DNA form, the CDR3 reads TGTGCCAGCAGTTACGACGCGGGCCGGGGGTATGGCTACACCTTC.

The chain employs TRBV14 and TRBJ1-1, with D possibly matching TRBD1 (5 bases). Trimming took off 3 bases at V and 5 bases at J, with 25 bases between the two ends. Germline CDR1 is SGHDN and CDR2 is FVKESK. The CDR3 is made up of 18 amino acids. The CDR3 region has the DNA TGTGCCAGCAGCCAGAGTTTTCAAACATCGGGACCGGCGACTGAAGCTTTCTTT. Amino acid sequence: CASSQSFQTSGPATEAFF.

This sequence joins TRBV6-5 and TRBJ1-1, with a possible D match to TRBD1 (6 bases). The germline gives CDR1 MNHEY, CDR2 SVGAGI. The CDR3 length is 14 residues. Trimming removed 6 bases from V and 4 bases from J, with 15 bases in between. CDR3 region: CASRPTGRSTEAFF. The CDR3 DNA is TGTGCCAGCAGACCCACAGGGCGGAGCACTGAAGCTTTCTTT.

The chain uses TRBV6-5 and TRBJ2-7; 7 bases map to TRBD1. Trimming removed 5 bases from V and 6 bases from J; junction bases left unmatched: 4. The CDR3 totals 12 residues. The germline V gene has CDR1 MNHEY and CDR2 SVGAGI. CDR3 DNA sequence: TGTGCCAGCAGTACTAACAGGGGCGAGCAGTACTTC. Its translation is CASSTNRGEQYF.

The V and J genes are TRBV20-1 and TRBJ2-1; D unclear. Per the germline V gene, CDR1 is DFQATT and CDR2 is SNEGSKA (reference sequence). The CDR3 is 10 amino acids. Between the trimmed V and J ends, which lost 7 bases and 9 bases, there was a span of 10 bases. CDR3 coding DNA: TGCAGTGGAGTTTCGGGTGAGCAGTTCTTC. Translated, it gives CSGVSGEQFF.

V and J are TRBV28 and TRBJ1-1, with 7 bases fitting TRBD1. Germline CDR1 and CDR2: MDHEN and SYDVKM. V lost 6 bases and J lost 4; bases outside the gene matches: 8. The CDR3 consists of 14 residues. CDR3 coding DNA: TGTGCCAGCAGCTATACAGGGGAGGGCACTGAAGCTTTCTTT. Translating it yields CASSYTGEGTEAFF. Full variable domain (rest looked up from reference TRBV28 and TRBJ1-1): DVKVTQSSRYLVKRTGEKVFLECVQDMDHENMFWYRQDPGLGLRLIYFSYDVKMKEKGDIPEGYSVSREKKERFSLILESASTNQTSMYLCASSYTGEGTEAFFGQGTRLTVV.

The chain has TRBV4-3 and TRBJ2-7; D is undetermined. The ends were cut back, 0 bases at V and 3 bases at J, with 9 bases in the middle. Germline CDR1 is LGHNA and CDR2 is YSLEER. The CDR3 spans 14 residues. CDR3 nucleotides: TGCGCCAGCAGCCAAGATCGCGCTCTCTACGAGCAGTACTTC. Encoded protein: CASSQDRALYEQYF.

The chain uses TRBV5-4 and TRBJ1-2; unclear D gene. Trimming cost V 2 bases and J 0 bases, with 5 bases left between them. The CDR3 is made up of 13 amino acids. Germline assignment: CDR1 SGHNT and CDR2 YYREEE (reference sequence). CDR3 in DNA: TGTGCCAGCAGCTTTCCAGCTAACTATGGCTACACCTTC. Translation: CASSFPANYGYTF.

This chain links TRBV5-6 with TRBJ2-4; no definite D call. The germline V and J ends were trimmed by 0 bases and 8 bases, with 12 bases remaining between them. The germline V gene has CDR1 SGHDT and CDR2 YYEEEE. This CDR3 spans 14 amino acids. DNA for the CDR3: TGTGCCAGCAGCTTGGGGTCCCGTCTGGACATTCAGTACTTC. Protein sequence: CASSLGSRLDIQYF.

This CDR3 reads CASSKRTDTTDTQYF. The CDR3 DNA reads as TGTGCCAGCAGCAAACGGACAGACACCACAGATACGCAGTATTTT. This chain connects TRBV7-9 to TRBJ2-3, with D tentatively TRBD1 (6 bases). From germline, CDR1 is SEHNR and CDR2 FQNEAQ (reference sequence). The CDR3 covers 15 residues. The V and J ends lost 5 bases and 2 bases respectively, with 14 bases between them.

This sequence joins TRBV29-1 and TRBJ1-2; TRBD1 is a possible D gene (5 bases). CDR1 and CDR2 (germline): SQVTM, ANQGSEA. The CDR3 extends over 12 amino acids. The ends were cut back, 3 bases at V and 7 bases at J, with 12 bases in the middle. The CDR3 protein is CSVDPGGGGYTF. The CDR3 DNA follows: TGCAGCGTTGATCCCGGGGGTGGTGGCTACACCTTC.

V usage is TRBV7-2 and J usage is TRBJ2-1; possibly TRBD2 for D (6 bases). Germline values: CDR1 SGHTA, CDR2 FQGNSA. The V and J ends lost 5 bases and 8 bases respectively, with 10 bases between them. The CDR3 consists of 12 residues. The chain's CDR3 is CASSPGLDEQFF. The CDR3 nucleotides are TGTGCCAGCAGCCCGGGACTGGATGAGCAGTTCTTC.